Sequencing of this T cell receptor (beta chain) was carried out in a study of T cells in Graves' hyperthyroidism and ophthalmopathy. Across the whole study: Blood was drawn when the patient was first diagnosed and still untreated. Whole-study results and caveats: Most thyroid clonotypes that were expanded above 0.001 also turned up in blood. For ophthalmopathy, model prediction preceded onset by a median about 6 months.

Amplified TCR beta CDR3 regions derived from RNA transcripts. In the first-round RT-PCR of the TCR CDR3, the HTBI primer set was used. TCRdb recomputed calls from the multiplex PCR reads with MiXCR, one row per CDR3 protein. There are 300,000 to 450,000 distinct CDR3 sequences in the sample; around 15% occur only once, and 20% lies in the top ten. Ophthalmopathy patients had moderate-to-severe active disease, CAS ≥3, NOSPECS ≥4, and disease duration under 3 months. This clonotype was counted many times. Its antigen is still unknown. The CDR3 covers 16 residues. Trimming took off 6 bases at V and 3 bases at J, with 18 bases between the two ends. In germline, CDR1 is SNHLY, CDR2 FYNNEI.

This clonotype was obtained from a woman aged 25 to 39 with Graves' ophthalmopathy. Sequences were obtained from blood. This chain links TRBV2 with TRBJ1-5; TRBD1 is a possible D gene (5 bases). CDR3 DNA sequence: TGTGCCAGCAGATCCCGGGACGCAAGTTCCAATCAGCCCCAGCATTTT. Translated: CASRSRDASSNQPQHF. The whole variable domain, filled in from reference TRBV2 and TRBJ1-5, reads EPEVTQTPSHQVTQMGQEVILRCVPISNHLYFYWYRQILGQKVEFLVSFYNNEISEKSEIFDDQFSVERPDGSNFTLKIRSTKLEDSAMYFCASRSRDASSNQPQHFGDGTRLSIL.